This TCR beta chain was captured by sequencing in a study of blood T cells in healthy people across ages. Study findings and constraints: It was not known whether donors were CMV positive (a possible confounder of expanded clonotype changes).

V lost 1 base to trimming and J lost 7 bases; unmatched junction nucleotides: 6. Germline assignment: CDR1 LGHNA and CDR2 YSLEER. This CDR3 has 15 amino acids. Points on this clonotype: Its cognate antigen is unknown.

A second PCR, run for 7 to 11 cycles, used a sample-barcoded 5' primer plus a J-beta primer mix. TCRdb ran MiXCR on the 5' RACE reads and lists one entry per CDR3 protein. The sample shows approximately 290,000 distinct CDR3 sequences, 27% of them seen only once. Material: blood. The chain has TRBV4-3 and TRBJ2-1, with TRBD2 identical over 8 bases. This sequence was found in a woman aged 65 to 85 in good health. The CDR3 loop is CASSQGGLAGNEQFF. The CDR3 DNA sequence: TGCGCCAGCAGCCAAGGAGGACTAGCCGGGAATGAGCAGTTCTTC.